Below, one T cell receptor beta chain is given with its context. Its target is not known. The study ran its PCR with 60 Vbeta and 13 Jbeta primers. Generated by immunoSEQ multiplex PCR, the TCRdb table keeps only in-frame clones and is missing some. The table includes 150,000 to 200,000 clones, roughly 81% detected once. This sample stems from a study of cytomegalovirus exposure and HLA in healthy donors. Findings and caveats of the study: Among immune exposure information, only CMV serostatus was available.

This TCR derives from a woman between 18 and 29 years old in good health and CMV-seropositive. Material for sequencing was PBMCs.

The CDR3 spells CASSYSVSRGDTIYF. The CDR3 DNA reads as TGTGCCAGCAGTTACTCGGTGTCACGGGGGGACACCATATATTTT. V gene TRBV6-6 combines with J gene TRBJ1-3; possible D gene TRBD1, 5 bases. The CDR3 has 15 residues. CDR1 MNHNY and CDR2 SVGAGI come from the germline V gene (reference sequence). The ends were cut back, 0 bases at V and 8 bases at J, with 14 bases in the middle.